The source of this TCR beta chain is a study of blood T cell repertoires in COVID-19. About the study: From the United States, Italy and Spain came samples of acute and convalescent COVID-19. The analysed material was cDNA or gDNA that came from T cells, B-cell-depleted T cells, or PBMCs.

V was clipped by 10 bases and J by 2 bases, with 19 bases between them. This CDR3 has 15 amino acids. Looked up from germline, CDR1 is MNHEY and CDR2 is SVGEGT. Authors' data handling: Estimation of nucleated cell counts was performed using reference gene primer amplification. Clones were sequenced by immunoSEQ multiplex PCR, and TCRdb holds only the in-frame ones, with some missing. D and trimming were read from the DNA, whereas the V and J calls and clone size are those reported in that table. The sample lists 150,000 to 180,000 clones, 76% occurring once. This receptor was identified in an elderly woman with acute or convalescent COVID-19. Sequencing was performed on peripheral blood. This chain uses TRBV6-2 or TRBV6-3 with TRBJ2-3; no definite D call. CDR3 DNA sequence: TGTGCCACCACCCCGGGCCGTATCATCACAGATACGCAGTATTTT. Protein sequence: CATTPGRIITDTQYF.